Reported below is one TCR beta chain. What antigen it recognizes has not been identified. Base qualities are not provided; no much larger clone lies one nucleotide away. Every donor in the study was a healthy Caucasian. Using Miltenyi CD45RO+ enrichment and human naive T-cell isolation kits, memory (CD45RO+) and naive T cells were isolated from PBMC. The CDR3 measures 14 amino acids from cysteine to phenylalanine. Of the read, only the CDR3 DNA is kept; its 42 bases are in frame from base 1. V lost 6 bases and J lost 0 bases; the stretch between them is 6 bases long. Library preparation employed 5' RACE. TCRdb records Illumina HiSeq 2000 as the sequencer. A universal primer binding site was introduced by template switching, and a unique molecular identifier was present in the final cDNA, enabling accurate counting of TCR cDNA molecules. Specific primers in the conserved constant-segment region were used to synthesize first-strand cDNA for the TCR alpha and beta chains. To control for contamination, every cDNA library was double barcoded, receiving both a SMART-Mk sample barcode and Illumina barcodes. TruSeq adapter sequences along with Illumina sample barcodes were introduced in two successive PCR steps. The TCR alpha and beta cDNA libraries were sequenced on the Illumina HiSeq platform using custom primers. As for the original processing: Raw reads were processed with MiGEC to extract unique molecular identifiers, and MiXCR was used to determine CDR3 positions. Recombination models were inferred per individual with the repgenHMM and IGoR tools using an EM algorithm. Shared clonotypes were analyzed with the tcR package in R, and sharing was normalized by the product of cloneset sizes. To study raw recombination free of thymic and clonal selection effects, out-of-frame nonproductive sequences were analyzed. TCRdb trimmed public reads at Q25 via fastp, called clones via MiXCR and kept in-frame beta chains. Every entry covers one CDR3 protein and lists the most common genes and DNA from its rows. The V and J calls, along with clone size, are taken from TCRdb and not from the paper's own processing. The sample table shows about 210,000 distinct CDR3 sequences, and less than 10% are seen once. The ten largest account for 5% to 5.5% of the sample.

This sample was included in a study of identical twins (dated by TCRdb to 2016 to 2017). Background for the entire study: To test whether fetal clonotypes persist, the study used deep sequencing on TCR alpha and beta repertoires from monozygotic twins, unrelated adults of various ages, and cord blood. Replicate twin experiments were performed at different times using different library preparation protocols to rule out contamination.

Here is what the overall study found, with its caveats: Because the same donors could not be followed over many years, conclusions were based on cross-sectional statistical analysis. Fewer insertions were carried by abundant cord blood beta clonotypes, a similar but weaker trend appeared in young adult naive repertoires, and no such trend appeared in memory repertoires. In beta out-of-frame sequences, excess twin sharing was weaker, because having fewer shared sequences lowered the signal-to-noise ratio. Recombination models systematically underestimated out-of-frame TCR alpha sharing in monozygotic twins but agreed with sharing between unrelated individuals. Zero-insertion analyses could be partly confounded by invariant T cells such as MAIT and iNKT, although diverse VJ usage argued against such confounding for most clonotypes. Out-of-frame TCR alpha sequences shared between twins showed an excess of low generation-probability sequences compared with coincidental sharing between unrelated individuals.

This receptor was obtained from a woman between 18 and 30 years old in good health. The source material was memory (CD45RO+) T cells sorted from blood. The sample's cell subset or site, from its label and the paper: CD45RO+ enriched T cells. This chain is built from TRBV12-3 or TRBV12-4 and TRBJ2-6, with no reliable assignment of the D segment. The DNA sequence is TGTGCCAGCAGGGAAAGCTCTGGGGCCAACGTCCTGACTTTC. It translates as CASRESSGANVLTF.